What follows are 13 T cell receptor beta chains derived from one specimen sequenced in a study of OX40 agonist ivuxolimab in advanced cancers. Sequenced by immunoSEQ multiplex PCR; TCRdb stores in-frame clones only, minus some. The table lists approximately 40,000 clones, 65% to 90% of them singletons, with approximately 7.3% in the top ten. Sample: CD4+ or CD8+ T cells sorted from blood, taken in a trial of the OX40 agonist ivuxolimab. These receptors were obtained from an adult with an advanced solid tumor such as melanoma, head and neck, liver or kidney cancer.

The DNA for the CDR3 is TGTGCCATCGAACCGGGACGGGAGGGCTACAATGAGCAGTTCTTC. This gives the protein CAIEPGREGYNEQFF. V usage is TRBV10-3 and J usage is TRBJ2-1; TRBD2 aligns across 8 bases. Germline lookup yields CDR1 ENHRY and CDR2 SYGVKD. Losses at the gene ends were 8 bases for V and 3 bases for J; bases not matched to a gene: 9. This CDR3 has 15 residues.

J is TRBJ2-5 and V is TRBV7-5; TRBD2, the D gene given by the table, was not confirmed from the DNA. The end of the DNA aligns better with TRBJ2-7, so the J call may be wrong. TRBV7-5 is a recognized pseudogene. The CDR3 is 15 residues long. CDR3 residues: CASSLAGTSGYEQYF. The CDR3 DNA sequence: TGTGCCAGCAGCTTAGCCGGGACTAGCGGCTACGAGCAGTACTTC.

This chain connects TRBV18 to TRBJ2-7, with 7 bases matching TRBD2. Trimming at V came to 6 bases and at J to 3 bases, leaving 8 bases not matched to a gene. The CDR3 is 14 amino acids. Looked up from germline, CDR1 is KGHSH and CDR2 is LQKENI. The DNA for the CDR3 is TGTGCCAGCTCCGGGGCTAGCGGAATCTACGAGCAGTACTTC. The encoded protein is CASSGASGIYEQYF.

V usage is TRBV6-5 and J usage is TRBJ2-2; D is perhaps TRBD1 (5 bases). CDR1 is MNHEY and CDR2 is SVGAGI in the germline V gene. The length of the CDR3 is 15 residues. V lost 0 bases and J 3 bases, leaving 8 bases between the germline ends. CDR3 in DNA: TGTGCCAGCAGTTACTCGGCAGGGTACACCGGGGAGCTGTTTTTT. Protein: CASSYSAGYTGELFF.

The rearrangement links TRBV5-1 to TRBJ2-7; TRBD1 matches at 8 bases. Per germline, CDR1 SGHRS and CDR2 YFSETQ. The CDR3 loop spans 16 amino acids. V lost 0 bases, J lost 1 base, and 6 bases stayed unmatched. In DNA, the CDR3 is TGCGCCAGCAGCTTGGCCCCGGGACAGGAGTCCTACGAGCAGTACTTC. This translates into CASSLAPGQESYEQYF.

The V call is TRBV7-2, the J call TRBJ2-3; 7 bases are a match to TRBD2. The germline V gene encodes CDR1 SGHTA and CDR2 FQGNSA. With V trimmed by 2 bases and J by 9 bases, 11 bases remained unmatched. This CDR3 has 15 amino acids. CDR3 amino acids: CASSLSSGPHETQYF. The CDR3 region has the DNA TGTGCCAGCAGCTTAAGTAGCGGGCCCCACGAAACGCAGTATTTT.

This clone occurred a few times. This rearrangement joins TRBV10-2 to TRBJ1-2; D is uncertain. The CDR3 contains 17 residues. Trimming pared 7 bases from V and 4 bases from J, leaving 25 bases between. Germline CDR1 is WSHSY and CDR2 is SAAADI. The CDR3 protein is CASTFEPVRDRSYGYTF. DNA of the CDR3: TGCGCCAGCACCTTCGAACCGGTCCGAGATCGCAGCTATGGCTACACCTTC.

The chain is built from TRBV13 and TRBJ1-4; no reliable D call. The ends were cut back, 4 bases at V and 3 bases at J, with 12 bases in the middle. Germline V gene sequence: CDR1 PRHDT, CDR2 FYEKMQ (reference sequence). The CDR3 runs 15 residues. CDR3 sequence: CASSSGTEANEKLFF. For the CDR3, the DNA is TGTGCCAGCAGCTCCGGTACTGAAGCTAATGAAAAACTGTTTTTT. The full variable domain, in which reference TRBV13 and TRBJ1-4 provide the parts outside the CDR3, is AAGVIQSPRHLIKEKRETATLKCYPIPRHDTVYWYQQGPGQDPQFLISFYEKMQSDKGSIPDRFSAQQFSDYHSELNMSSLELGDSALYFCASSSGTEANEKLFFGSGTQLSVL.

This chain links TRBV18 with TRBJ1-5; 12 bases align to TRBD1. Germline V gene data show CDR1 as KGHSH and CDR2 as LQKENI. Trimming removed 2 bases from V and 5 bases from J; junction bases left unmatched: 4. This CDR3 region has 16 residues. The CDR3 protein is CASSPGDRGLDQPQHF. The CDR3 DNA is TGTGCCAGCTCACCAGGGGACAGGGGGCTAGATCAGCCCCAGCATTTT.

This clone was counted between two and nine times. The chain has TRBV12-5 and TRBJ1-1; D gene ambiguous. The V and J ends lost 2 bases and 6 bases respectively, with 10 bases between them. This CDR3 has 13 residues. Per germline, CDR1 LGHNT and CDR2 FRNRAP. The CDR3 loop reads CASGLSPPAEAFF. CDR3 DNA: TGTGCTAGTGGTTTGTCCCCGCCTGCTGAAGCTTTCTTT.

This chain connects TRBV7-2 to TRBJ2-1, with D perhaps TRBD1 or TRBD2 (6 bases each). Germline CDR1 SGHTA, CDR2 FQGNSA. This CDR3 spans 16 amino acids. The V end was cut by 9 bases, the J end by 1 base, with 19 bases between. The CDR3 DNA reads TGTGCCAGTACTTCTAGGGGGGAGAGTTCCTACAATGAGCAGTTCTTC. Protein sequence: CASTSRGESSYNEQFF.

This chain connects TRBV7-6 to TRBJ2-1; D may be TRBD2 (6 bases). Trimming removed 5 bases at V and 8 bases at J, with 19 bases between. Germline lookup yields CDR1 SGHVS and CDR2 FNYEAQ. The CDR3 contains 15 residues. In DNA, the CDR3 is TGTGCCAGCAGCCCCGGGGAGCGGGTTGGGGATGAGCAGTTCTTC. It codes for CASSPGERVGDEQFF.

In regard to this clone: Other DNA variants within this sample encode the same CDR3. The chain has TRBV18 and TRBJ2-7; D might be TRBD2 (6 bases). The CDR3 is 14 amino acids. CDR1 and CDR2 (germline): KGHSH, LQKENI. V lost 6 bases, J lost 2 bases, and 14 bases lay in between. CDR3 nucleotide sequence: TGTGCCAGCTCCCCGCCGGGACTTACCTACGAGCAGTACTTC. It is translated as CASSPPGLTYEQYF. Using reference TRBV18 and TRBJ2-7 for the parts outside the CDR3, the full variable domain is NAGVMQNPRHLVRRRGQEARLRCSPMKGHSHVYWYRQLPEEGLKFMVYLQKENIIDESGMPKERFSAEFPKEGPSILRIQQVVRGDSAAYFCASSPPGLTYEQYFGPGTRLTVT.